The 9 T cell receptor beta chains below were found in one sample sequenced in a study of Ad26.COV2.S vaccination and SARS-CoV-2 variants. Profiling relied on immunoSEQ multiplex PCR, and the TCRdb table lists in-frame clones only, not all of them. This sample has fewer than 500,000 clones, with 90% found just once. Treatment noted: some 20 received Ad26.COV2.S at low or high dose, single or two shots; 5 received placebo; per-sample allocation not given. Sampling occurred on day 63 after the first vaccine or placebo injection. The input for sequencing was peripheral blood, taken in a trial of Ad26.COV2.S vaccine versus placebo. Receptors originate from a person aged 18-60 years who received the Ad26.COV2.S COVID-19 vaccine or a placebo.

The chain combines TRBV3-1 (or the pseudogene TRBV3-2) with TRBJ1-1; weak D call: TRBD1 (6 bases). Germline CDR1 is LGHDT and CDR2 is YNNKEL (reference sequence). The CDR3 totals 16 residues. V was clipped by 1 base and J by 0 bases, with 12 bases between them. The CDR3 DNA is TGTGCCAGCAGCCAAGGCCCCCGACAGGTGAACACTGAAGCTTTCTTT. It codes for CASSQGPRQVNTEAFF.

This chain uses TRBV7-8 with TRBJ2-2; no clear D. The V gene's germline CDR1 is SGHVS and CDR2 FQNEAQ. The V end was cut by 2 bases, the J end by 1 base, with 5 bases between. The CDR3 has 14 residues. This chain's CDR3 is CASSLFRNTGELFF. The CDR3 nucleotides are TGTGCCAGCAGCTTATTTCGGAACACCGGGGAGCTGTTTTTT.

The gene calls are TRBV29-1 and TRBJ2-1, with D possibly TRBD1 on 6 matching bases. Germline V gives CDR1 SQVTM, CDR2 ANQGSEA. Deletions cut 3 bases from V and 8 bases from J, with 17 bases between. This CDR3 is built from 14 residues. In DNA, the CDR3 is TGCAGCGTTGAGGCTGGGGGCGCCTATTATGAGCAGTTCTTC. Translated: CSVEAGGAYYEQFF.

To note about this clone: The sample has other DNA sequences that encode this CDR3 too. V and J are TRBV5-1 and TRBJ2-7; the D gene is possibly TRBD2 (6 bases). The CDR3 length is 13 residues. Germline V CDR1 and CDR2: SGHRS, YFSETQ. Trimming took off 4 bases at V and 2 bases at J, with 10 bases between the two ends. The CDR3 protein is CASSLGGPYEQYF. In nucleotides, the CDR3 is TGCGCCAGCAGCCTGGGGGGTCCCTACGAGCAGTACTTC.

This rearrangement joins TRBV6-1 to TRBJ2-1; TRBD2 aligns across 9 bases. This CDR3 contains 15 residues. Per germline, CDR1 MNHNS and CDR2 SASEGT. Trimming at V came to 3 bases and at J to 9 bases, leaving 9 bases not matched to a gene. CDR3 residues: CASSDEAGGLGEQFF. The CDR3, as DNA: TGTGCCAGCAGTGATGAAGCGGGAGGTCTGGGTGAGCAGTTCTTC.

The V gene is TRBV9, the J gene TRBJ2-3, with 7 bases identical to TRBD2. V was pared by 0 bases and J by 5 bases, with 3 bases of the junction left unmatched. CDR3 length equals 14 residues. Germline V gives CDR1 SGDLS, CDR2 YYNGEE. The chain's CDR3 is CASSVAAGVDTQYF. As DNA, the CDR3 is TGTGCCAGCAGCGTAGCGGCGGGGGTAGATACGCAGTATTTT.

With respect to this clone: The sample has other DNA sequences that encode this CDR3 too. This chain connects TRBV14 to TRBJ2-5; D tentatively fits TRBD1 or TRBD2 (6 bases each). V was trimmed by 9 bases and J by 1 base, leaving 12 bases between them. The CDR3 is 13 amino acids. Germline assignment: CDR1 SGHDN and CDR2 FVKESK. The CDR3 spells CASSRGLQETQYF. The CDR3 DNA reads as TGTGCCAGTAGCAGGGGACTCCAAGAGACCCAGTACTTC.

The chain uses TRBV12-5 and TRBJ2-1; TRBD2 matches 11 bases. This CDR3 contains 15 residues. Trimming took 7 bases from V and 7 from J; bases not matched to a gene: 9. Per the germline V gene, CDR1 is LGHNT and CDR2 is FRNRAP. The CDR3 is CASAPLAGAWNEQFF. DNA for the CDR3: TGTGCTAGTGCCCCACTAGCGGGAGCGTGGAATGAGCAGTTCTTC.

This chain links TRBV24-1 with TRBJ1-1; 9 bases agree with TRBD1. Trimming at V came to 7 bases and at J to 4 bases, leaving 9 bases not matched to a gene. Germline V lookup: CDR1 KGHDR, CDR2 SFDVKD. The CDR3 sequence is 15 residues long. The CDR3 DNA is TGTGCCACCAGATCCACACAGGGGGCAGCCACTGAAGCTTTCTTT. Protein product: CATRSTQGAATEAFF.